This record covers a single T cell receptor (beta chain). Its target is not known. This record belongs to a study of T cell responses to AZD1222 COVID-19 vaccine. Notes on the study in general: Spike-spanning, vaccine-associated CD4 TCRs were dominant at 160-218 and 743-854. The donor cohort was predominantly white British with a female majority, and clonal diversity may have been underestimated. Close to half of spike-specific TCRs reportedly recognize unmutated variant regions.

TCRdb keeps only in-frame clones here, not all; method: immunoSEQ multiplex PCR. The sample carries 55,000 to 75,000 clones, around 85% recorded once. This CDR3 contains 14 residues. The germline CDR1 and CDR2 sequences are ENHRY and SYGVKD. Trimming removed 6 bases at V and 2 bases at J, with 13 bases between. V gene TRBV10-3 combines with J gene TRBJ1-2; the D is unclear. The material sequenced was peripheral blood, taken on day 0 of AZD1222 vaccination. The receptor's source is an adult in good health. As DNA, the CDR3 is TGTGCCATCAGCGATTCTTTGCAAAACTATGGCTACACCTTC. Its translation: CAISDSLQNYGYTF.